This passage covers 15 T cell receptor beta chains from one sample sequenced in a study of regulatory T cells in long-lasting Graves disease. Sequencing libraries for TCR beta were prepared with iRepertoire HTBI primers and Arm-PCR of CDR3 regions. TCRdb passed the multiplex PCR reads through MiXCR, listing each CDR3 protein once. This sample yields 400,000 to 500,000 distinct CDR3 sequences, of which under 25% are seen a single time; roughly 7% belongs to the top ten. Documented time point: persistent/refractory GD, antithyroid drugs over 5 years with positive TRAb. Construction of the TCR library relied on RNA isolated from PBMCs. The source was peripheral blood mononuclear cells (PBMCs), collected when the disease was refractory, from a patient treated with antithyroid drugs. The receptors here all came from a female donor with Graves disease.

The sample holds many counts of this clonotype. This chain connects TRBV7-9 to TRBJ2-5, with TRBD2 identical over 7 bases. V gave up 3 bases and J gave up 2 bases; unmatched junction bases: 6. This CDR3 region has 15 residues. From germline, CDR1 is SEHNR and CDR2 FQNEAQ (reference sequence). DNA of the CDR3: TGTGCCAGCAGCTTGCAGCTAGCGGAACAAGAGACCCAGTACTTC. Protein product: CASSLQLAEQETQYF.

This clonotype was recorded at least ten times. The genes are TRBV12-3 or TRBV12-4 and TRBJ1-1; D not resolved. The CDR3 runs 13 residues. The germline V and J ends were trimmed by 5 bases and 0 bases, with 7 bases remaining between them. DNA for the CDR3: TGTGCCAGCAGTACATTTATGAACACTGAAGCTTTCTTT. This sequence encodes CASSTFMNTEAFF.

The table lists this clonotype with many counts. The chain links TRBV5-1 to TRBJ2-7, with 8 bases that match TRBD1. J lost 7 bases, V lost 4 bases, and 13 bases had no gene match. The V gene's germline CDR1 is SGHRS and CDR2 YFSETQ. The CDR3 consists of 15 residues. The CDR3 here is CASSLTGTGLWEQYF. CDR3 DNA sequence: TGCGCCAGCAGCCTAACCGGGACAGGCCTTTGGGAGCAGTACTTC.

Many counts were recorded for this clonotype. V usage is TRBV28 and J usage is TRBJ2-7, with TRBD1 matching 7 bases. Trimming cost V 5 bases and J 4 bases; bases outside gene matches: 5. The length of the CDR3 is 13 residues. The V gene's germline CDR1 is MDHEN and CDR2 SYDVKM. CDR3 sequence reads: CASSNPDRYEQYF. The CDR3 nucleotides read TGTGCCAGCAGTAACCCGGACAGGTACGAGCAGTACTTC.

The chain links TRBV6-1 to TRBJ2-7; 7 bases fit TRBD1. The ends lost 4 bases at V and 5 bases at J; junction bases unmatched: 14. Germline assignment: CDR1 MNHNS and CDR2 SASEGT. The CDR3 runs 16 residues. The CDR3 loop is CASSGVLTGLFHEQYF. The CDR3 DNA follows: TGTGCCAGCAGTGGAGTTTTGACAGGGTTGTTTCACGAGCAGTACTTC.

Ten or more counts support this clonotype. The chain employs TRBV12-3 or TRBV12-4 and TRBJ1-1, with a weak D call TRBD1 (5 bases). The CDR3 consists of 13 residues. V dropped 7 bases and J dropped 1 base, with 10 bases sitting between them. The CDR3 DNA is TGTGCCAGCACCCCCGGGGCGAACACTGAAGCTTTCTTT. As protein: CASTPGANTEAFF.

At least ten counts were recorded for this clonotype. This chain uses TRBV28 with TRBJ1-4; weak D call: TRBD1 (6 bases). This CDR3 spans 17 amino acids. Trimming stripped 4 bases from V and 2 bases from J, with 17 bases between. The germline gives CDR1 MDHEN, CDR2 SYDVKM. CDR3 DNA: TGTGCCAGCAGTTCGGCGGGAACAGGGCCGACTAATGAAAAACTGTTTTTT. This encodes CASSSAGTGPTNEKLFF.

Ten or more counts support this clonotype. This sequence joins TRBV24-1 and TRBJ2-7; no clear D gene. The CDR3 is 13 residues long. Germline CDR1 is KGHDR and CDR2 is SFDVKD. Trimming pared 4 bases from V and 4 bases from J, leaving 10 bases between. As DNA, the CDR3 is TGTGCCACCAGTGAAGGATCGAAATACGAGCAGTACTTC. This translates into CATSEGSKYEQYF.

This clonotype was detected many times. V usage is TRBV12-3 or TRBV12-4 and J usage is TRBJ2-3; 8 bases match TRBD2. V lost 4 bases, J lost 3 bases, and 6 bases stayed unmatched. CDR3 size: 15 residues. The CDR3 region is CASSSRTSSTDTQYF. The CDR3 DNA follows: TGTGCCAGCAGTTCGCGGACTAGCTCGACAGATACGCAGTATTTT.

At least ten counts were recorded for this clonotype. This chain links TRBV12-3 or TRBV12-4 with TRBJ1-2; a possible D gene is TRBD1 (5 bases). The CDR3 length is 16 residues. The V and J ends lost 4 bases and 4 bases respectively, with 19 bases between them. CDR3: CASSYTTEGPTYGYTF. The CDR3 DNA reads TGTGCCAGCAGTTATACCACCGAGGGACCGACCTATGGCTACACCTTC.

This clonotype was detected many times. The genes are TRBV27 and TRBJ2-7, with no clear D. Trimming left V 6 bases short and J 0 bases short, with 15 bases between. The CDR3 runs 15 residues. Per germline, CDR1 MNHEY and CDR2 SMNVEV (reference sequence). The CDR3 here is CASSRGPLSSYEQYF. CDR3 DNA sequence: TGTGCCAGCAGCCGTGGACCGTTGAGCTCCTACGAGCAGTACTTC.

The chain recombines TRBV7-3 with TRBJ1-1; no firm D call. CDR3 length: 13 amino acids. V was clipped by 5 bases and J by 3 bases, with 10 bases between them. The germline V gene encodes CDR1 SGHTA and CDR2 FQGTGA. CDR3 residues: CASSPSLDTEAFF. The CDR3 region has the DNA TGTGCCAGCAGCCCGAGCTTGGACACTGAAGCTTTCTTT.

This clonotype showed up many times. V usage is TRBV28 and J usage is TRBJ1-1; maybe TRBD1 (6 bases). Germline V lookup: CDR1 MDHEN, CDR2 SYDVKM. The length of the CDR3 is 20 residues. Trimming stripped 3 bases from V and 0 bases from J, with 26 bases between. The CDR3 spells CASSLLRGLPPQGMNTEAFF. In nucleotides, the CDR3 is TGTGCCAGCAGTTTGTTGAGGGGTCTACCTCCACAGGGCATGAACACTGAAGCTTTCTTT.

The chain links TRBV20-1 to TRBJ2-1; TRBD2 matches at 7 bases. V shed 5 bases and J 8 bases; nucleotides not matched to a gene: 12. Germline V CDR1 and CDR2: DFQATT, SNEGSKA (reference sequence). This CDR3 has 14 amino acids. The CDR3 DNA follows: TGCAGTGCTCCCCTGTGGCGGGAGCTTCATGAGCAGTTCTTC. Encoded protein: CSAPLWRELHEQFF.

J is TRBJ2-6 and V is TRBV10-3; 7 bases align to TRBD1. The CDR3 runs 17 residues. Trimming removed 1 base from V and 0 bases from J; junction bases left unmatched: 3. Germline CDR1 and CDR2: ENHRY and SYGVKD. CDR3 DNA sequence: TGTGCCATCAGTGAGTTAGCAGGGGGCTCTGGGGCCAACGTCCTGACTTTC. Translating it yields CAISELAGGSGANVLTF.